The present T cell receptor beta chain was sequenced within a study of a mutant IDH1 vaccine in newly diagnosed glioma. Study-wide points: Shifts in the top peripheral T cell clonotypes seemed unrelated to pseudoprogression.

In its sample, this clone was seen a few times. Antigen specificity is unknown. Here immunoSEQ multiplex PCR was the method, and the copy in TCRdb shows in-frame clones only, minus some. The table shows tens of thousands of clones, with roughly 80% occurring only once. Time point of the sample: week 47, end of study. Doses consisted of 300 ug of mutant IDH1 20-mer peptide each, paired with topical imiquimod. New WHO grade 3 or 4 astrocytomas that were IDH1-mutant and ATRX-lost occurred in the donors. This CDR3 spans 20 amino acids. CDR1 MGHRA and CDR2 YSYEKL come from the germline V gene. J gave up 0 bases and V 3 bases, and 14 bases lay outside the gene matches.

Sequenced material: PBMCs, taken from a glioma patient whose treatment included an IDH1 peptide vaccine. The TCR was taken from a young man with glioma. The chain has TRBV4-1 and TRBJ1-5, with 10 nucleotides matching TRBD1. CDR3 residues: CASSHLRPGTGEYSNQPQHF. The CDR3 bases are TGCGCCAGCAGCCATCTTAGACCCGGGACAGGGGAATATAGCAATCAGCCCCAGCATTTT.